The 16 T cell receptor beta chains listed next were all sequenced from one sample in a study of PD-L1 blockade in urothelial cancer. The repertoire was sequenced with immunoSEQ multiplex PCR; TCRdb's copy has only in-frame clones and lacks some. Of 60,000 to 75,000 clones in the sample, 75% to 90% are singletons; the top ten hold more than 13%. Time point: pretreatment peripheral blood. The sequencing here drew on PBMCs, taken around atezolizumab (anti-PD-L1) treatment. The receptors were sampled from a man aged 60 to 69 with urothelial cancer.

In DNA form, the CDR3 reads TGCGCCAGCAGCCCCAGTAGGCGGCGATGGGAGACCCAGTACTTC. Its translation: CASSPSRRRWETQYF. The V gene is TRBV4-3, the J gene TRBJ2-5, with D uncertain. This CDR3 is built from 15 residues. The germline V and J ends were trimmed by 4 bases and 5 bases, with 17 bases remaining between them. The germline gives CDR1 LGHNA, CDR2 YSLEER.

The rearrangement uses TRBV5-5 and TRBJ1-2; D might be TRBD1 (5 bases). V gave up 2 bases and J gave up 1 base, with 9 bases separating them. The CDR3 is 14 amino acids. Germline V CDR1 and CDR2: SGHKS, YYEKEE (reference sequence). This CDR3 is CASSFGRVNYGYTF. The CDR3 bases are TGTGCCAGCAGCTTCGGCAGGGTTAACTATGGCTACACCTTC.

The chain links TRBV29-1 to TRBJ2-5, with a tentative D call TRBD1 (6 bases). The CDR3 is 13 residues long. Germline V gene data show CDR1 as SQVTM and CDR2 as ANQGSEA. The germline V and J ends were trimmed by 6 bases and 1 base, with 12 bases remaining between them. CDR3 sequence (DNA): TGCAGCGTCAGCCGGGACATCCAAGAGACCCAGTACTTC. Translation gives CSVSRDIQETQYF.

V and J are TRBV12-5 and TRBJ2-1, with 7 positions matching TRBD1. V shed 5 bases and J 7 bases; nucleotides not matched to a gene: 11. Germline assignment: CDR1 LGHNT and CDR2 FRNRAP. The CDR3 has 15 residues. The DNA for the CDR3 is TGTGCTAGTGGTCCTTTAGACAGGGTAGGGAATGAGCAGTTCTTC. It translates to CASGPLDRVGNEQFF.

The chain carries TRBV5-4 and TRBJ2-7; 9 positions agree with TRBD1. Losses at the gene ends were 5 bases for V and 1 base for J; bases not matched to a gene: 7. Germline CDR1 SGHNT, CDR2 YYREEE (reference sequence). The CDR3 covers 15 residues. CDR3 sequence (DNA): TGTGCCAGCAGACCGGGACAGGGTTTGTCCTACGAGCAGTACTTC. Translating gives CASRPGQGLSYEQYF. The whole variable domain, remainder taken from reference TRBV5-4 and TRBJ2-7, is ETGVTQSPTHLIKTRGQQVTLRCSSQSGHNTVSWYQQALGQGPQFIFQYYREEENGRGNFPPRFSGLQFPNYSSELNVNALELDDSALYLCASRPGQGLSYEQYFGPGTRLTVT.

The rearrangement joins TRBV4-1 to TRBJ2-3, with D maybe TRBD2 (5 bases). This CDR3 has 17 amino acids. The V gene's germline CDR1 is MGHRA and CDR2 YSYEKL. Trimming stripped 1 base from V and 5 bases from J, with 19 bases between. The CDR3 sequence: CASSQVPTGVMKDTQYF. CDR3 nucleotide sequence: TGCGCCAGCAGCCAAGTCCCAACCGGGGTAATGAAAGATACGCAGTATTTT.

This clone appeared once. J is TRBJ2-3 and V is TRBV7-9; no clear D gene. Trimming took 3 bases from V and 0 from J, leaving 4 bases between them. CDR1 is SEHNR and CDR2 is FQNEAQ in the germline V gene (reference sequence). The CDR3 runs 13 residues. The DNA for the CDR3 is TGTGCCAGCAGCTTTAGTAGCACAGATACGCAGTATTTT. Its translation: CASSFSSTDTQYF. Full variable domain (remainder filled in from reference TRBV7-9 and TRBJ2-3): DTGVSQNPRHKITKRGQNVTFRCDPISEHNRLYWYRQTLGQGPEFLTYFQNEAQLEKSRLLSDRFSAERPKGSFSTLEIQRTEQGDSAMYLCASSFSSTDTQYFGPGTRLTVL.

The chain links TRBV29-1 to TRBJ2-7; 8 bases match TRBD1. CDR1 is SQVTM and CDR2 is ANQGSEA in the germline V gene. There are 15 residues in the CDR3. Trimming took 0 bases from V and 2 from J; bases not matched to a gene: 6. DNA of the CDR3: TGCAGCGTTGAAGAACCGGGACAGGAGACCTACGAGCAGTACTTC. Residues: CSVEEPGQETYEQYF.

This sequence joins TRBV6-5 and TRBJ2-1; 8 nucleotides agree with TRBD1. The germline CDR1 and CDR2 sequences are MNHEY and SVGAGI. Trimming at V came to 7 bases and at J to 4 bases, leaving 9 bases not matched to a gene. The CDR3 loop spans 15 amino acids. The DNA for the CDR3 is TGTGCCAGCACACACGCGAGACAGGGGTACAATGAGCAGTTCTTC. Translating gives CASTHARQGYNEQFF.

V usage is TRBV7-6 and J usage is TRBJ2-2, with 8 bases identical to TRBD1. Trimming removed 5 bases from V and 3 bases from J; junction bases left unmatched: 5. The CDR3 runs 15 residues. Germline V lookup: CDR1 SGHVS, CDR2 FNYEAQ. CDR3 amino acids: CASSPDRADTGELFF. CDR3 nucleotides: TGTGCCAGCAGCCCGGACAGGGCCGACACCGGGGAGCTGTTTTTT. The full variable domain, in which reference TRBV7-6 and TRBJ2-2 provide the parts outside the CDR3, is GAGVSQSPRYKVTKRGQDVALRCDPISGHVSLYWYRQALGQGPEFLTYFNYEAQQDKSGLPNDRFSAERPEGSISTLTIQRTEQRDSAMYRCASSPDRADTGELFFGEGSRLTVL.

This chain joins TRBV6-1 and TRBJ1-2; the D gene is possibly TRBD1 (5 bases). The germline CDR1 and CDR2 sequences are MNHNS and SASEGT. The CDR3 covers 14 residues. The ends were cut back, 3 bases at V and 4 bases at J, with 12 bases in the middle. Here the CDR3 DNA reads TGTGCCAGCAGTGAGGGGACTCACCTCTATGGCTACACCTTC. The encoded protein is CASSEGTHLYGYTF.

This chain connects TRBV7-2 to TRBJ1-6; weak D call: TRBD1 (5 bases). Trimming shortened V by 7 bases and J by 8 bases, and 15 bases separated the two germline ends. Germline V gene data show CDR1 as SGHTA and CDR2 as FQGNSA. The CDR3 is made up of 14 amino acids. The CDR3 bases are TGTGCCAGCAACCAAGGGGTACGTGATTCACCCCTCCACTTT. Its protein is CASNQGVRDSPLHF.

The rearrangement joins TRBV6-1 to TRBJ2-5; 8 nucleotides match TRBD1. The germline gives CDR1 MNHNS, CDR2 SASEGT. J lost 1 base, V lost 3 bases, and 1 base had no gene match. The CDR3 extends over 14 amino acids. The DNA for the CDR3 is TGTGCCAGCAGTGAGACAGGGGCCCAAGAGACCCAGTACTTC. Amino acids: CASSETGAQETQYF.

The chain employs TRBV7-2 and TRBJ2-1, with 14 positions matching TRBD2. Looked up from germline, CDR1 is SGHTA and CDR2 is FQGNSA. The ends lost 4 bases at V and 4 bases at J; junction bases unmatched: 6. The CDR3 has 17 amino acids. The CDR3 DNA reads TGTGCCAGCAGCTCGGCCGGGACTAGCGGGAGATACAATGAGCAGTTCTTC. It encodes CASSSAGTSGRYNEQFF. The full variable domain, with the rest looked up from reference TRBV7-2 and TRBJ2-1, is GAGVSQSPSNKVTEKGKDVELRCDPISGHTALYWYRQSLGQGLEFLIYFQGNSAPDKSGLPSDRFSAERTGGSVSTLTIQRTQQEDSAVYLCASSSAGTSGRYNEQFFGPGTRLTVL.

The chain links TRBV15 to TRBJ2-7; 10 positions match TRBD1. Trimming removed 8 bases from V and 7 bases from J; junction bases left unmatched: 5. CDR1 LNHNV and CDR2 YYDKDF come from the germline V gene (reference sequence). This CDR3 comprises 12 residues. The CDR3 region is CATRDRGREQYF. The DNA for the CDR3 is TGTGCCACCCGGGACAGGGGTAGGGAGCAGTACTTC.

This chain uses TRBV27 with TRBJ1-1; D is unresolved. In germline, CDR1 is MNHEY, CDR2 SMNVEV (reference sequence). The V end lost 3 bases, the J end lost 1 base, and 15 bases lay between the germline ends. This CDR3 comprises 16 residues. In nucleotides, the CDR3 is TGTGCCAGCAGTTTTAAAAAGCCCGACTCGAACACTGAAGCTTTCTTT. This sequence encodes CASSFKKPDSNTEAFF.